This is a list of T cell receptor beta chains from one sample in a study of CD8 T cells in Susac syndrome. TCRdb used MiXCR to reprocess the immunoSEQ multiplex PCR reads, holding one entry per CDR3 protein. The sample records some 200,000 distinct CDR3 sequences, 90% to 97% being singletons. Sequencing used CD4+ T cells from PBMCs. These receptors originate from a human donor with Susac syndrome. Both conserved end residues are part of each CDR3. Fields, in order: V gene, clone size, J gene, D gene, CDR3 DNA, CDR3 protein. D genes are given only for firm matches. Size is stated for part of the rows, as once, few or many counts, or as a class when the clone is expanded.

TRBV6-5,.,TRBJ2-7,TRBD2,TGTGCCAGCAAGGTCGGGGGGGACTACGAGCAGTACTTC,CASKVGGDYEQYF
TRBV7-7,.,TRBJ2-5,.,TGTGCCAGCAGCTTCGACTCTGCCCAAGAGACCCAGTACTTC,CASSFDSAQETQYF
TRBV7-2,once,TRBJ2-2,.,TGTGCCAGCAGCTTATTACGGGACCCAGGGTTCACCGGGGAGCTGTTTTTT,CASSLLRDPGFTGELFF
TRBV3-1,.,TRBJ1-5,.,TGTGCCAGCAGCCAAGGGCAGGGCAGTCAGCCCCAGCATTTT,CASSQGQGSQPQHF
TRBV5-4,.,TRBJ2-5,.,TGTGCCAGCAGCTTGACAGGGAAAGAGACCCAGTACTTC,CASSLTGKETQYF
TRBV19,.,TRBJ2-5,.,TGTGCCAGTAGTTGGAGGACCAGCGGGACCCAGTACTTC,CASSWRTSGTQYF
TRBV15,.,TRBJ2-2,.,TGTGCCACCAGCAGAGAGGCCGCCGGGGAGCTGTTTTTT,CATSREAAGELFF
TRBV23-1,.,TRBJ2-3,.,TGCGCCAGCAGTCAAAGGGCTGGCATCCGGGCAGATACGCAGTATTTT,CASSQRAGIRADTQYF
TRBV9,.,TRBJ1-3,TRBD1,TGTGCCAGCAGCGTAGGACAGGGGTCTGGAAACACCATATATTTT,CASSVGQGSGNTIYF
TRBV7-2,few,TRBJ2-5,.,TGTGCCAGCAGTTTGGAATACCAAGAGACCCAGTACTTC,CASSLEYQETQYF
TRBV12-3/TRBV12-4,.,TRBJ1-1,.,TGTGCCAGCAGTTTAGGGCAGGGTTACACTGAAGCTTTCTTT,CASSLGQGYTEAFF
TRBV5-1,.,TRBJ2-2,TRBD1,TGCGCCAGCAGCTCGCAGGGGGCGTACACCGGGGAGCTGTTTTTT,CASSSQGAYTGELFF
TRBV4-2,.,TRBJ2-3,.,TGTGCCAGCAGCCAAGGAACGGGGAGCATTGATACGCAGTATTTT,CASSQGTGSIDTQYF
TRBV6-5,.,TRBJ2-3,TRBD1,TGTGCCAGCAGCCTTGGACAGGGAGGAGTAGATACGCAGTATTTT,CASSLGQGGVDTQYF
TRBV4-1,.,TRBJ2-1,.,TGCGCCAGCATCGGACAGTCCTACAATGAGCAGTTCTTC,CASIGQSYNEQFF
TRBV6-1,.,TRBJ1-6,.,TGTGCCAGCAGTGAAGGATATCCGAATCCGGGACTTCCGACCTCACCCCTCCACTTT,CASSEGYPNPGLPTSPLHF
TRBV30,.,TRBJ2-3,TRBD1,TGTGCCGGGAAGGGTCTGGGACAGCGCACAGATACGCAGTATTTT,CAGKGLGQRTDTQYF
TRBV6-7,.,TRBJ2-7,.,TGTGCCAGCAGGGCCTACGAGCAGTACTTC,CASRAYEQYF
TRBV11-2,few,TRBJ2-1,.,TGTGCCAGCAGCCCCAGGCTGTACAATGAGCAGTTCTTC,CASSPRLYNEQFF
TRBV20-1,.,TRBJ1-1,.,TGCAGTGCTAGACGTGGGCAGGATTTTTCTGAAGCTTTCTTT,CSARRGQDFSEAFF
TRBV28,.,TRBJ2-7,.,TGTGCCAGCAGTGTCCTCGCCTCCTACGAGCAGTACTTC,CASSVLASYEQYF
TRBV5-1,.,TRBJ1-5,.,TGCGCCAGCAGCTTACAGGGCAATAATCAGCCCCAGCATTTT,CASSLQGNNQPQHF
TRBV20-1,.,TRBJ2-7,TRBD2,TGCAGTGCTAGTAGTGTCGGACTAGTTACAGACGAGCAGTACTTC,CSASSVGLVTDEQYF
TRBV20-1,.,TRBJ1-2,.,TGCAGTGCTAGAGATCGGCCCACACAAATCTATGGCTACACCTTC,CSARDRPTQIYGYTF
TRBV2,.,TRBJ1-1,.,TGTGCCAGCGGGTTGTACACTGAAGCTTTCTTT,CASGLYTEAFF
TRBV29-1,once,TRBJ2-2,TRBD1,TGCAGCGTTGGGGGACAGGGCACCGGGGAGCTGTTTTTT,CSVGGQGTGELFF
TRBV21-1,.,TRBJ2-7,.,TGTGCCAGCAGCAAAGCTGGCAGGGAGATCTACGAGCAGTACTTC,CASSKAGREIYEQYF
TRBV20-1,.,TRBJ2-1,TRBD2,TGCAGTGCTAGTAGACTAGCCGACTACAATGAGCAGTTCTTC,CSASRLADYNEQFF
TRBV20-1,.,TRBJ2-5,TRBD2,TGCAGTGCTATGAAGACTAGCGGGCAAGAGACCCAGTACTTC,CSAMKTSGQETQYF
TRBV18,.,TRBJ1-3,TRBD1,TGTGCCAGCAAACAGGGGGCGACTGGAAACACCATATATTTT,CASKQGATGNTIYF
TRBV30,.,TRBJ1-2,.,TGTGCCTGGAGCAGGACACCACTTAACTATGGCTACACCTTC,CAWSRTPLNYGYTF
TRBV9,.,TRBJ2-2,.,TGTGCCAGCAGGTCAACGAACACCGGGGAGCTGTTTTTT,CASRSTNTGELFF
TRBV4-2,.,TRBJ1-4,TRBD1,TGTGCCAGCAGCCAAGAACCAGGGGGCTTTGGTGAAAAACTGTTTTTT,CASSQEPGGFGEKLFF
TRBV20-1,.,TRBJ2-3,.,TGCAGTGCTAGGTACCCTCGGTCAGGTGTGGGCACAGATACGCAGTATTTT,CSARYPRSGVGTDTQYF
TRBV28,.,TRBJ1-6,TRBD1,TGTGCCAGCACCTTGGGACAGGGGGCCGATAATTCACCCCTCCACTTT,CASTLGQGADNSPLHF
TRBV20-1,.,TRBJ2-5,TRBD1,TGCAGTGCTATACTACAGGGGGCCGGGGAGACCCAGTACTTC,CSAILQGAGETQYF
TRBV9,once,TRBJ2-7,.,TGTGCCAGCAGCCCCCAGGCGGGCTACGAGCAGTACTTC,CASSPQAGYEQYF
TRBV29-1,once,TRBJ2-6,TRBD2,TGCAGCGTCTTAGCGGGGGCGAGCTCTGGGGCCAACGTCCTGACTTTC,CSVLAGASSGANVLTF
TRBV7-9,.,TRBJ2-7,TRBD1,TGTGCCGTCATTAGGACAGGCAGAACCTACGAGCAGTACTTC,CAVIRTGRTYEQYF